This section outlines one T cell receptor beta chain sequence together with its context. The antigen remains undetermined. The sample comes from a study of beta chain features in type 1 diabetes. The study's findings and limits: Shorter TCRB CDR3s, moderately but significantly so, marked every one of the four CD4+ subsets in Type 1 diabetes patients. The influence of HLA type on TCRB rearrangement stayed undetermined.

Per germline, CDR1 SGDLS and CDR2 YYNGEE. Trimming took off 3 bases at V and 0 bases at J, with 13 bases between the two ends. The length of the CDR3 is 15 residues. Every isolated RNA sample was fully reverse transcribed, so sequencing captured expressed TCRB transcripts. This table comes from immunoSEQ multiplex PCR, and its TCRdb copy is limited to in-frame clones, with some not included. Seen here are roughly 240,000 clones, about 24% observed once, and the top ten hold about 0.012%. Via CD45RO/CCR7/CD25/CD127/CD95/CD27, cells of the CD4+ naive, central memory, regulatory and stem cell-like memory subsets were sorted.

The clonotype was recovered from a woman in her thirties with type 1 diabetes. The chain links TRBV9 to TRBJ2-7; tentative D call: TRBD2 (6 bases). What was sequenced was naive CD4+ T cells from blood. The CDR3 DNA sequence: TGTGCCAGCAGCGGGGGGGACGGCGGCTCCTACGAGCAGTACTTC. Translated, it gives CASSGGDGGSYEQYF. Combining the CDR3 with reference TRBV9 and TRBJ2-7 gives the whole variable domain DSGVTQTPKHLITATGQRVTLRCSPRSGDLSVYWYQQSLDQGLQFLIQYYNGEERAKGNILERFSAQQFPDLHSELNLSSLELGDSALYFCASSGGDGGSYEQYFGPGTRLTVT.